A single sample gave rise to the 4 T cell receptor beta chains below, sequenced in a study of blood T cell repertoires in COVID-19. TCRdb's copy holds only in-frame clones and misses some; the assay was immunoSEQ multiplex PCR. The sample lists 150,000 to 160,000 clones; about 80% were seen once. Sequenced input: peripheral blood. The receptor set was obtained from an older woman with acute or convalescent COVID-19.

The chain has TRBV25-1 and TRBJ1-1; D may be TRBD1 (5 bases). CDR3 size: 16 residues. V was pared by 2 bases and J by 2 bases, with 15 bases between. The germline V gene encodes CDR1 MGHDK and CDR2 SYGVNS. CDR3 region: CASSEPRRGGNTEAFF. The CDR3 DNA is TGTGCCAGCAGTGAACCGAGAAGGGGAGGAAACACTGAAGCTTTCTTT.

The gene calls are TRBV21-1 and TRBJ2-7; TRBD1 was called by the table and not checked on the DNA. TRBV21-1 is an annotated pseudogene. The CDR3 has 12 amino acids. CDR3 region: CARTLQGSEQYV. In nucleotides, the CDR3 is TGTGCCAGGACGTTACAGGGCAGCGAGCAGTACGTC.

This chain connects TRBV3-1 (or the pseudogene TRBV3-2) to TRBJ1-3; no clear D. V lost 0 bases and J lost 3, with 15 bases in between. CDR1 is LGHDT and CDR2 is YNNKEL in the germline V gene (reference sequence). The CDR3 covers 17 residues. The CDR3 here is CASSQEVLRGVGNTIYF. In DNA form, the CDR3 reads TGTGCCAGCAGCCAAGAGGTTTTGCGGGGAGTTGGAAACACCATATATTTT.

The chain is built from TRBV7-2 and TRBJ1-2, with D perhaps matching TRBD1 (5 bases). Trimming removed 1 base at V and 2 bases at J, with 14 bases between. The CDR3 runs 16 residues. Germline V lookup: CDR1 SGHTA, CDR2 FQGNSA. The CDR3 region has the DNA TGTGCCAGCAGCTTAGGGGGGGACGGAACAAACTATGGCTACACCTTC. This sequence encodes CASSLGGDGTNYGYTF.